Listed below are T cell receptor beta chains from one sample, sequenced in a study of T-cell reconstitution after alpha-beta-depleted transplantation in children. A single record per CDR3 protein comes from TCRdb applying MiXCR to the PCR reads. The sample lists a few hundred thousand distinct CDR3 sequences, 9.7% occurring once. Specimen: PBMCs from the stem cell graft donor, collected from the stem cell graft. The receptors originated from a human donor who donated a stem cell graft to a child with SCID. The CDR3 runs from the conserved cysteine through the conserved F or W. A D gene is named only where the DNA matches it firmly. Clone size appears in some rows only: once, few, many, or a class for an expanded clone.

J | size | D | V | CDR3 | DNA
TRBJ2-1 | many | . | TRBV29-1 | CSVEEGWAKSYNEQFF | TGCAGCGTTGAAGAAGGGTGGGCGAAGTCCTACAATGAGCAGTTCTTC
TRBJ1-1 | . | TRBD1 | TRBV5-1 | CASKARTGVNTEAFF | TGCGCCAGCAAGGCAAGGACAGGGGTAAACACTGAAGCTTTCTTT
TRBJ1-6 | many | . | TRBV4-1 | CASSQVAGIYNSPLHF | TGCGCCAGCAGCCAAGTGGCTGGGATTTATAATTCACCCCTCCACTTT
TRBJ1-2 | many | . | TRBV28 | CASSFTLRGGKDGYTF | TGTGCCAGCAGTTTCACTCTGCGGGGGGGGAAAGATGGCTACACCTTC
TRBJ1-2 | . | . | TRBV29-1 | CSVERRNRWSGYTF | TGCAGCGTTGAAAGACGGAACAGGTGGAGCGGCTACACCTTC
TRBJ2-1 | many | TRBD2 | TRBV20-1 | CSARARTSGGHSYNEQFF | TGCAGTGCTAGAGCTAGGACTAGCGGGGGCCACTCCTACAATGAGCAGTTCTTC
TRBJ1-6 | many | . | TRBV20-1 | CSGGRDYNSPLHF | TGCAGCGGCGGAAGGGATTATAATTCACCCCTCCACTTT
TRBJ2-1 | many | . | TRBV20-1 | CSARRAGTRYEQFF | TGCAGTGCTAGGAGGGCAGGGACGAGATATGAGCAGTTCTTC
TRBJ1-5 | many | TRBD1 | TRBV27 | CASRGTASNSNQPQHF | TGTGCCAGCAGGGGGACAGCTAGTAATAGCAATCAGCCCCAGCATTTT
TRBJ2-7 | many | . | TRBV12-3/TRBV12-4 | CASSSGGDYEQYF | TGTGCCAGCAGTTCTGGGGGCGACTACGAGCAGTACTTC
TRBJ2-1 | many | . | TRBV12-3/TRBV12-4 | CASRRGGNNEQFF | TGTGCCAGCAGACGTGGGGGGAACAATGAGCAGTTCTTC
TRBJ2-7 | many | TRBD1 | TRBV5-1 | CASSLETGSYEQYF | TGCGCCAGCAGTCTTGAGACAGGGTCCTACGAGCAGTACTTC
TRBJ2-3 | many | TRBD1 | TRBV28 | CASGQGRPDTQYF | TGTGCCAGCGGACAGGGGAGACCAGATACGCAGTATTTT
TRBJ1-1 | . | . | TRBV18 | CASSPIGFTEAFF | TGTGCCAGCTCACCAATAGGATTCACTGAAGCTTTCTTT
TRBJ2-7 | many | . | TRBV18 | CASSPPTYEQYF | TGTGCCAGCTCACCCCCTACCTACGAGCAGTACTTC
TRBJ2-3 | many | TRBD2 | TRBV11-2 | CASSLVLTSGRDTQYF | TGTGCCAGCAGCTTAGTGTTGACTAGCGGGAGAGATACGCAGTATTTT
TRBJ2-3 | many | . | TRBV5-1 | CASSPDGAKGTDTQYF | TGCGCCAGCAGCCCGGACGGGGCGAAAGGCACAGATACGCAGTATTTT